The 6 T cell receptor beta chains in this list originate from one sample, sequenced in a study of tumor-infiltrating lymphocytes in primary liver carcinoma. The researchers produced TCR beta cDNA from around 500 ng total RNA with a constant-region primer. ARM-PCR, slightly modified, supplied the TCR beta libraries through three nested multiplex PCR rounds. The two initial PCR rounds, ten to eleven cycles each, used TRBV1-TRBV30 forward and C-beta reverse primers. TCRdb re-called the multiplex PCR reads with MiXCR, one entry per CDR3 protein. In the table there are 100,000 or so distinct CDR3 sequences, about 62% of which are singletons. Unsorted bulk tissue (roughly 19-30 mg) underwent RNA and DNA co-extraction. Specimen: liver tumor tissue from sampling region 2. Noted subset: tumor region T2, inferior pole. These TCRs come from a woman in her sixties with primary liver carcinoma and hepatitis B virus infection.

With respect to this clonotype: Mismatch with germline at one junction end may stem from a read error. This chain joins TRBV12-3 or TRBV12-4 and TRBJ2-1; TRBD2 agrees at 8 bases. The CDR3 runs 16 residues. CDR3 in DNA: TGTGCAAGCAGTTCCAGACTAGCGCGACCAAACAATGAGCAGTTCTTC. Encoded protein: CASSSRLARPNNEQFF.

Of note for this clonotype: Sequence at one end of the junction differs from germline and may be a read error. This chain links TRBV11-2 with TRBJ2-5; D not certain. This CDR3 region has 13 residues. CDR1 SGHAT and CDR2 FQNNGV come from the germline V gene. CDR3 DNA sequence: TGTGGCAGCAGCTTAGAATCGAAGGGTACCCAGTACTTC. Protein: CGSSLESKGTQYF. Drawing the rest from reference TRBV11-2 and TRBJ2-5, the complete variable domain is EAGVAQSPRYKIIEKRQSVAFWCNPISGHATLYWYQQILGQGPKLLIQFQNNGVVDDSQLPKDRFSAERLKGVDSTLKIQPAKLEDSAVYLCGSSLESKGTQYFGPGTRLLVL.

This rearrangement joins TRBV6-6 to TRBJ1-5; TRBD1 matches at 8 bases. The DNA end is a closer match to TRBJ2-3, so the J assignment may be wrong. The germline CDR1 and CDR2 sequences are MNHNY and SVGAGI (reference sequence). CDR3 size: 15 residues. The CDR3 DNA reads TGTGCCAGTAGAGGACAGGGTCTAAGCAATCAGCCCCAGTATTTT. Translation gives CASRGQGLSNQPQYF.

As concerns this clonotype: A clone one base away is much larger, so this may be a read error. The genes are TRBV29-1 and TRBJ2-7, with TRBD2 as a possible D gene (5 bases). This CDR3 is built from 14 residues. Germline V gives CDR1 SQVTM, CDR2 ANQGSEA. CDR3 loop: CTVDPRRTGNEQYF. The DNA for the CDR3 is TGCACCGTTGATCCTAGACGAACCGGGAACGAGCAGTACTTC.

The chain recombines TRBV29-1 with TRBJ2-3, with D unresolved. The CDR3 covers 13 residues. Germline V gene lookup returns CDR1 SQVTM and CDR2 ANQGSEA. V lost 7 bases to trimming and J lost 6 bases, with 17 bases between them. The CDR3 DNA sequence: TGCAGCGCCACTGGCGGATTGGGGGATACGCAGTATTTT. This codes for CSATGGLGDTQYF.

A few counts support this clonotype. A much larger clone lies a single base off, so this may be a read error. The DNA of the CDR3 is TGTGCCAGCAGCCCAGGACAGGGGCAAGAGACCCAGTACTTC. Protein product: CASSPGQGQETQYF. The chain is built from TRBV7-9 and TRBJ2-5, with 9 bases lining up with TRBD1. Germline V lookup: CDR1 SEHNR, CDR2 FQNEAQ (reference sequence). This CDR3 is built from 14 residues. The V gene end was trimmed by 5 bases and the J gene end by 2 bases; junction bases not matched to a gene: 3.